This TCR beta chain came from a study of chemoradiotherapy in HPV16-positive cancers. The CDR3 covers 15 residues. V dropped 0 bases and J dropped 4 bases, with 10 bases sitting between them. CDR1 and CDR2 (germline): SGDLS, YYNGEE. Findings and caveats of the study: During treatment, candidate HPV-specific clones and E7-related motifs expanded in tumor. Better recurrence-free survival went with HPV-responsive T-cell expansion in HPV16-positive patients.

Using immunoSEQ multiplex PCR, the repertoire was profiled, and TCRdb retains in-frame clones only, with some absent. The sample carries over 2,000 clones, 70% to 90% recorded once. About this clone itself: What it binds is not known.

The sequencing here drew on tumor tissue, taken from a patient who underwent chemoradiotherapy. V and J are TRBV9 and TRBJ2-2, with D possibly TRBD2 on 6 matching bases. This TCR was recovered from a human donor with HPV-associated anogenital cancer. In DNA form, the CDR3 reads TGTGCCAGCAGCGTAGACGGGAGTGGCACCGGGGAGCTGTTTTTT. Translated, it gives CASSVDGSGTGELFF.